The 27 T cell receptor beta chains below come from one sample, sequenced in a study of T cells expressing NK-cell markers (dated by TCRdb to 2020 to 2021). Library prep was done by 5' RACE. TCRdb shows the sequencer as Illumina HiSeq 2000. Following reprocessing of the reads by TCRdb, the data hold one row per CDR3 protein sequence and no DNA is available. The table for this sample shows about 430,000 distinct CDR3 sequences. The ten biggest clones cover 1.4% of the sample. The sequenced material came from blood T cells: a sorted CD56 or NKG2C T cell subset, CD4+ or CD8+ T cells, or bulk PBMC T cells (not recorded which). The receptors come from a woman aged 50 to 60 in good health. Donor details come from another sample of the same person, matched by shared clones.

Here the CDR3 reads CASSLARLAGGLNTGELFF. The rearrangement joins TRBV5-1 to TRBJ2-2; TCRdb's D call of TRBD2 is untestable without DNA. The germline V gene encodes CDR1 SGHRS and CDR2 YFSETQ. The length of the CDR3 is 19 residues.

The rearrangement joins TRBV29-1 to TRBJ2-5; as DNA is missing, the TRBD1 call by TCRdb cannot be tested. Germline CDR1 is SQVTM and CDR2 is ANQGSEA. The CDR3 is 13 amino acids. This CDR3 reads CSVETGERETQYF.

This sequence joins TRBV29-1 and TRBJ2-4; TCRdb gives TRBD1 as the D gene, but with no DNA this cannot be confirmed. The CDR3 sequence is 17 residues long. The germline gives CDR1 SQVTM, CDR2 ANQGSEA. This CDR3 is CSVYSPVGILAKNIQYF.

The chain recombines TRBV3-1 with TRBJ2-7; without DNA, the TCRdb call of TRBD2 cannot be checked. The CDR3 consists of 15 residues. Germline loops: CDR1 LGHDT, CDR2 YNNKEL (reference sequence). CDR3 region: CASSQIRAPTYEQYF.

The V call is TRBV7-9, the J call TRBJ1-4; TCRdb's D call of TRBD1 is untestable without DNA. This CDR3 region has 16 residues. In germline, CDR1 is SEHNR, CDR2 FQNEAQ (reference sequence). CDR3 loop: CASSFGGGRNNEKLFF. Supplemented by reference TRBV7-9 and TRBJ1-4, the full variable domain reads DTGVSQNPRHKITKRGQNVTFRCDPISEHNRLYWYRQTLGQGPEFLTYFQNEAQLEKSRLLSDRFSAERPKGSFSTLEIQRTEQGDSAMYLCASSFGGGRNNEKLFFGSGTQLSVL.

The chain uses TRBV18 and TRBJ1-4; there is no DNA to check the TCRdb D call of TRBD1. The CDR3 runs 17 residues. Germline lookup yields CDR1 KGHSH and CDR2 LQKENI. The CDR3 is CASSPLTGVATNEKLFF.

The chain has TRBV18 and TRBJ2-7; no DNA is available, so the TRBD2 call from TCRdb remains unchecked. The V gene's germline CDR1 is KGHSH and CDR2 LQKENI. The CDR3 spans 14 residues. CDR3 protein: CASSLDPPPYEQYF.

The chain combines TRBV28 with TRBJ2-7; TCRdb proposes TRBD2, but this gene call is untestable without DNA. Germline V gene sequence: CDR1 MDHEN, CDR2 SYDVKM. The CDR3 runs 15 residues. CDR3 amino acids: CASSPSGPSSYEQYF.

The J gene is TRBJ1-1, the V gene TRBV5-1; the D call from TCRdb, TRBD1, cannot be confirmed without DNA. CDR1 is SGHRS, CDR2 YFSETQ, per germline. The CDR3 length is 16 residues. The CDR3: CASSLDPGTVNTEAFF.

The CDR3 loop is CASSLNRGIYEQYF. The chain is built from TRBV5-1 and TRBJ2-7; the D call of TRBD1 rests on TCRdb alone, since no DNA is present to check it. The germline gives CDR1 SGHRS, CDR2 YFSETQ. CDR3 length equals 14 residues.

The J gene is TRBJ1-1, the V gene TRBV18. In germline, CDR1 is KGHSH, CDR2 LQKENI. The CDR3 is 16 amino acids. CDR3 region: CASSQVPIVMNTEAFF.

The chain is built from TRBV27 and TRBJ2-2; the TCRdb call, TRBD2, lacks DNA for checking. The CDR3 contains 16 residues. Germline CDR1 and CDR2: MNHEY and SMNVEV (reference sequence). This chain's CDR3 is CASSSIWARDTGELFF.

The rearrangement uses TRBV10-3 and TRBJ1-2; no DNA is available, so the TRBD1 call from TCRdb remains unchecked. CDR1 and CDR2 from the germline V gene are ENHRY and SYGVKD. CDR3 size: 16 residues. The CDR3 is CAISELRDSLNYGYTF.

This chain uses TRBV20-1 with TRBJ2-1. CDR3 length: 14 amino acids. Germline CDR1 reads DFQATT; CDR2 reads SNEGSKA (reference sequence). CDR3 sequence: CSARVGGPYNEQFF.

The chain links TRBV11-2 to TRBJ2-2; lacking DNA, the TRBD1 call made by TCRdb goes unchecked. The CDR3 consists of 14 residues. The V gene's germline CDR1 is SGHAT and CDR2 FQNNGV. The CDR3 sequence: CASSSRAGPRGLFF.

This chain connects TRBV11-2 to TRBJ2-1; absent DNA, TCRdb's TRBD2 call cannot be checked. Germline V gene lookup returns CDR1 SGHAT and CDR2 FQNNGV. CDR3 length equals 14 residues. The CDR3 loop is CASSLEPSGIGQFF.

The CDR3 loop reads CASSPRTEAFF. The chain recombines TRBV6-2 or TRBV6-3 with TRBJ1-1; checking the TCRdb D call of TRBD1 is not possible without DNA. CDR1 MNHEY and CDR2 SVGEGT come from the germline V gene. The CDR3 sequence is 11 residues long.

The J gene is TRBJ1-2, the V gene TRBV27; absent DNA, TCRdb's TRBD1 call cannot be checked. The germline CDR1 and CDR2 sequences are MNHEY and SMNVEV (reference sequence). The CDR3 is made up of 13 amino acids. The CDR3 reads CASSLEGTGGYTF.

The V and J genes are TRBV4-1 and TRBJ2-6. Germline CDR1 MGHRA, CDR2 YSYEKL. This CDR3 is built from 16 residues. The CDR3 protein is CASSQSYFSGANVLTF.

This rearrangement joins TRBV12-3 or TRBV12-4 to TRBJ2-2; as DNA is missing, the TRBD1 call by TCRdb cannot be tested. This CDR3 has 16 residues. CDR3 amino acids: CASSPLLGRLTGELFF.

This chain uses TRBV20-1 with TRBJ1-2; the D gene TCRdb calls, TRBD1, cannot be checked with no DNA. Germline V gene data show CDR1 as DFQATT and CDR2 as SNEGSKA (reference sequence). The length of the CDR3 is 11 residues. The CDR3 sequence: CSAEPGFGYTF.

The rearrangement joins TRBV5-1 to TRBJ2-3; TCRdb's assignment of TRBD2 cannot be checked, as there is no DNA. The CDR3 covers 14 residues. Germline V gives CDR1 SGHRS, CDR2 YFSETQ. The CDR3 sequence is CASSTGGGGDTQYF.

J is TRBJ1-5 and V is TRBV12-3 or TRBV12-4; the TCRdb D gene call, TRBD1, has no DNA to confirm it. CDR3 size: 14 residues. The CDR3 protein is CASSSWTGDQPQHF.

The rearrangement links TRBV6-5 to TRBJ1-4. The CDR3 is 14 amino acids. Germline CDR1 and CDR2: MNHEY and SVGAGI. CDR3 sequence: CASSYRQGREKLFF.

The chain joins TRBV29-1 to TRBJ1-3. The germline V gene has CDR1 SQVTM and CDR2 ANQGSEA. The CDR3 length is 12 residues. The CDR3 is CSCLASGNTIYF.

The chain carries TRBV6-5 and TRBJ1-4. Germline V gene data show CDR1 as MNHEY and CDR2 as SVGAGI. This CDR3 has 17 residues. CDR3 sequence reads: CASSYLTGRNLNEKLFF.

The chain uses TRBV12-3 or TRBV12-4 and TRBJ1-4; TCRdb indicates TRBD1, and absent DNA this call remains unverified. This CDR3 contains 16 residues. CDR3: CASKALGGSTNEKLFF.